This T cell receptor beta chain comes out of a study of T cell repertoires in cytomegalovirus infection (dated by TCRdb to about 2019). With regard to the full study: The peptide stimulations were aimed at well-studied HLA-B-restricted epitopes as well as recently identified HLA-C-restricted CMV epitopes, whose presentation resists viral immunomodulation. Donor HLA type was relevant to the analysis, because carriage of CMV infection together with the matching HLA type was indicated by public TCR beta signatures. Broader findings and caveats from the paper: The ex vivo response was dominated by HLA-C-restricted CMV-specific TCR beta clonotypes, which also provided the single most frequent clonotype in two of eight donors. In both this cohort and an independent cohort of a few hundred donors, the cumulative frequency of public TCR beta family members distinguished carriers of CMV infection plus the relevant HLA type.

The sample holds many counts of this clonotype. This receptor's antigen is unknown. No per-base quality is available; no much larger clone lies one base away. Ends trimmed: V by 4 bases, J by 6 bases; bases unmatched to a gene: 8. The CDR3 numbers 15 residues from cysteine through phenylalanine. Only CDR3 DNA is held: 45 bases, read in frame from base 1. From a lookup of the germline V gene, CDR1 and CDR2 are SGHTA and FQGNSA. Instrument used: Illumina HiSeq 1500. TCRdb cleaned the public reads at Q25 with fastp, built clones with MiXCR and kept in-frame beta chains. Each entry is one CDR3 protein sequence, shown with its most common DNA and genes. Recorded for this sample are 900,000 to 950,000 distinct CDR3 sequences; approximately 33% of them occurred a single time. Around an eighth of the sample lies in the top ten. Read against the paper, the sample's treatment or condition label means: in vitro stimulation with specific CMV peptide epitopes to enrich CMV-specific T cells.

This sequence uses TRBV7-2 and TRBJ2-1, and 8 junction bases match TRBD1. The material was cultured CD8+ T cells from PBMCs, obtained from culture after CMV antigen stimulation. The sequence was obtained from a human donor in good health (CMV status not recorded). Some clones in this sample may be carry-over from other donors' samples. The sequence in DNA is TGTGCCAGCAGCTCCCCGGACAGGGCGAGCAATGAGCAGTTCTTC. Translated, it gives CASSSPDRASNEQFF.